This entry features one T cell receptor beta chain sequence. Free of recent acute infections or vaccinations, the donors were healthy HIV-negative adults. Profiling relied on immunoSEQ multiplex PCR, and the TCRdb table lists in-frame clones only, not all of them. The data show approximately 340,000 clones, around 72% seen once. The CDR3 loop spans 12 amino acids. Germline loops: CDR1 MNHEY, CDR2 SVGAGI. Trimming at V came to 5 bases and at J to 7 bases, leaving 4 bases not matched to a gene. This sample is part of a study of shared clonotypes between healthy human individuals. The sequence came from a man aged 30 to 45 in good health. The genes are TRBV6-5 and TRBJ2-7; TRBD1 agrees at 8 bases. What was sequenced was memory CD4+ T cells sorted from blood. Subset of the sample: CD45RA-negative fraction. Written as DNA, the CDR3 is TGTGCCAGCAGTCAGGGGGCGCTTGAGCAGTACTTC. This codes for CASSQGALEQYF.